Below, 20 T cell receptor beta chains from the same sample are listed, as sequenced in a study of OX40 agonist ivuxolimab in advanced cancers. The assay was immunoSEQ multiplex PCR, and TCRdb's table has in-frame clones only and misses some. Of more than 65,000 clones listed, over 65% were seen once; the top ten hold approximately 6.1%. The sequences come from CD4+ or CD8+ T cells sorted from blood, collected in a trial of the OX40 agonist ivuxolimab. The receptors stem from an adult with an advanced solid tumor such as melanoma, head and neck, liver or kidney cancer.

The CDR3 protein is CASSLSPLASYGYTF. Here the CDR3 DNA reads TGTGCCAGCAGCTTATCCCCTCTAGCTAGCTATGGCTACACCTTC. This chain connects TRBV5-6 to TRBJ1-2, with D unresolved. Trimming stripped 2 bases from V and 4 bases from J, with 15 bases between. CDR1 is SGHDT, CDR2 YYEEEE, per germline. CDR3 length: 15 residues.

The chain combines TRBV7-9 with TRBJ2-1; D uncertain. This CDR3 contains 13 residues. The V end lost 5 bases, the J end lost 9 bases, and 14 bases lay between the germline ends. CDR1 is SEHNR, CDR2 FQNEAQ, per germline (reference sequence). CDR3 DNA sequence: TGTGCCAGCAGCCCTACCGCTGAGAGTGAGCAGTTCTTC. Amino acids: CASSPTAESEQFF. The complete variable domain, with remaining parts taken from reference TRBV7-9 and TRBJ2-1, reads DTGVSQNPRHKITKRGQNVTFRCDPISEHNRLYWYRQTLGQGPEFLTYFQNEAQLEKSRLLSDRFSAERPKGSFSTLEIQRTEQGDSAMYLCASSPTAESEQFFGPGTRLTVL.

The chain combines TRBV6-6 with TRBJ1-3; the D gene is possibly TRBD1 (6 bases). The CDR3 has 15 residues. Germline V gene sequence: CDR1 MNHNY, CDR2 SVGAGI (reference sequence). Trimming removed 2 bases at V and 4 bases at J, with 12 bases between. Written as DNA, the CDR3 is TGTGCCAGCAGTTACCCCGACAGGACGGGAAACACCATATATTTT. It translates to CASSYPDRTGNTIYF.

This chain links TRBV4-2 with TRBJ1-4; tentative D call: TRBD1 (5 bases). V was shortened by 1 base and J by 3 bases, with 15 bases between the two germline ends. Germline V CDR1 and CDR2: LGHNA, YNFKEQ. The CDR3 has 17 residues. CDR3 sequence reads: CASSQGGTRAANEKLFF. Here the CDR3 DNA reads TGTGCCAGCAGCCAAGGGGGGACCCGGGCCGCTAATGAAAAACTGTTTTTT.

The rearrangement links TRBV7-2 to TRBJ2-7; D not resolved. V gave up 0 bases and J gave up 1 base, with 4 bases separating them. Germline loops: CDR1 SGHTA, CDR2 FQGNSA. This CDR3 has 13 residues. The CDR3 DNA reads TGTGCCAGCAGCTTAGCGCGGTCCTACGAGCAGTACTTC. This gives the protein CASSLARSYEQYF.

The chain is built from TRBV23-1 and TRBJ2-4; D perhaps matches TRBD1 (5 bases). TRBV23-1 is an open reading frame, and its role is uncertain. Trimming took off 4 bases at V and 8 bases at J, with 12 bases between the two ends. The CDR3 has 13 residues. The CDR3 loop reads CASSRQGQDIQYF. DNA of the CDR3: TGCGCCAGCAGTCGGCAGGGTCAGGACATTCAGTACTTC.

This clone was seen more than once but under ten times. This CDR3 is also generated by other DNA sequences in the sample. The chain employs TRBV7-3 and TRBJ2-3; 14 nucleotides match TRBD2. V lost 5 bases to trimming and J lost 4 bases; unmatched junction nucleotides: 8. Germline-derived CDR1 and CDR2 are SGHTA and FQGTGA. CDR3 length: 17 residues. CDR3 loop: CASSPRLAGGPADTQYF. CDR3 coding DNA: TGTGCCAGCAGCCCCCGACTAGCGGGAGGGCCAGCAGATACGCAGTATTTT.

This clone has only one observation. J is TRBJ1-2 and V is TRBV29-1, with D hard to call. CDR1 is SQVTM and CDR2 is ANQGSEA in the germline V gene. V was pared by 0 bases and J by 4 bases, with 12 bases between. This CDR3 comprises 14 residues. The CDR3 coding sequence is TGCAGCGTTGAAGAAGATGAAGGTGTCTATGGCTACACCTTC. It codes for CSVEEDEGVYGYTF.

The chain recombines TRBV11-3 with TRBJ1-1; tentatively, D is TRBD1 (5 bases). Germline CDR1 reads SGHNT; CDR2 reads YENEEA. This CDR3 comprises 15 residues. Trimming pared 3 bases from V and 1 base from J, leaving 12 bases between. This CDR3 reads CASSFSGLTNTEAFF. CDR3 DNA: TGTGCCAGCAGCTTTTCGGGACTGACGAACACTGAAGCTTTCTTT. Together with reference TRBV11-3 and TRBJ1-1, the CDR3 gives the full variable domain: EAGVVQSPRYKIIEKKQPVAFWCNPISGHNTLYWYLQNLGQGPELLIRYENEEAVDDSQLPKDRFSAERLKGVDSTLKIQPAELGDSAVYLCASSFSGLTNTEAFFGQGTRLTVV.

This rearrangement joins TRBV28 to TRBJ2-1; D is unresolved. The CDR3 length is 14 residues. In germline, CDR1 is MDHEN, CDR2 SYDVKM. V gave up 5 bases and J gave up 0 bases, with 8 bases separating them. CDR3 sequence reads: CASSPLSSYNEQFF. CDR3 coding DNA: TGTGCCAGCAGTCCTCTCAGCTCCTACAATGAGCAGTTCTTC.

V is TRBV9 and J is TRBJ1-2; TRBD1 matches at 9 bases. Germline V lookup: CDR1 SGDLS, CDR2 YYNGEE. V was clipped by 2 bases and J by 2 bases; unmatched bases: 4. There are 15 residues in the CDR3. For the CDR3, the DNA is TGTGCCAGCAGCGTGAAGGACAGGGGCAACTATGGCTACACCTTC. As protein: CASSVKDRGNYGYTF. Full variable domain (remainder filled in from reference TRBV9 and TRBJ1-2): DSGVTQTPKHLITATGQRVTLRCSPRSGDLSVYWYQQSLDQGLQFLIQYYNGEERAKGNILERFSAQQFPDLHSELNLSSLELGDSALYFCASSVKDRGNYGYTFGSGTRLTVV.

The chain links TRBV7-3 to TRBJ2-3; tentatively, D is TRBD1 (6 bases). The CDR3 runs 13 residues. The V end was cut by 2 bases, the J end by 5 bases, with 8 bases between. Looked up from germline, CDR1 is SGHTA and CDR2 is FQGTGA. CDR3 sequence (DNA): TGTGCCAGCAGCTTACAACAGGGAGATACGCAGTATTTT. Residues: CASSLQQGDTQYF.

The chain joins TRBV5-1 to TRBJ2-2; 11 positions match TRBD2. V was clipped by 2 bases and J by 1 base; unmatched bases: 4. The CDR3 runs to 17 residues. The germline CDR1 and CDR2 sequences are SGHRS and YFSETQ. The CDR3 spells CASSFLGLAVNTGELFF. For the CDR3, the DNA is TGCGCCAGCAGCTTCTTGGGACTAGCGGTGAACACCGGGGAGCTGTTTTTT. Combining the CDR3 with reference TRBV5-1 and TRBJ2-2 gives the whole variable domain KAGVTQTPRYLIKTRGQQVTLSCSPISGHRSVSWYQQTPGQGLQFLFEYFSETQRNKGNFPGRFSGRQFSNSRSEMNVSTLELGDSALYLCASSFLGLAVNTGELFFGEGSRLTVL.

The chain is built from TRBV28 and TRBJ1-5; D may be TRBD1 (5 bases). This CDR3 spans 16 amino acids. Deletions cut 1 base from V and 0 bases from J, with 10 bases between. Germline V gene sequence: CDR1 MDHEN, CDR2 SYDVKM. The DNA of the CDR3 is TGTGCCAGCAGTTTATCACAGGCATATAGCAATCAGCCCCAGCATTTT. Its translation: CASSLSQAYSNQPQHF.

This clone was recorded only once. This chain connects TRBV7-2 to TRBJ1-3; the D is unclear. Germline V gives CDR1 SGHTA, CDR2 FQGNSA. The germline V and J ends were trimmed by 2 bases and 4 bases, with 18 bases remaining between them. The CDR3 sequence is 17 residues long. This chain's CDR3 is CASSLSTTQAAGNTIYF. DNA of the CDR3: TGTGCCAGCAGCTTATCCACAACTCAGGCAGCCGGAAACACCATATATTTT.

This clone was recorded only once. This chain connects TRBV5-1 to TRBJ2-3, with D perhaps matching TRBD2 (7 bases). CDR1 and CDR2 (germline): SGHRS, YFSETQ. The CDR3 totals 14 residues. V was clipped by 5 bases and J by 4 bases, with 14 bases between them. DNA for the CDR3: TGCGCCAGCAGGACGGGGGCGGGGGCAGATACGCAGTATTTT. Translated: CASRTGAGADTQYF.

The count of this clone is one. The chain joins TRBV11-3 to TRBJ1-1; D ambiguous. Trimming removed 4 bases at V and 0 bases at J, with 6 bases between. Germline CDR1 SGHNT, CDR2 YENEEA. The CDR3 runs 13 residues. The CDR3 sequence: CASSWTVNTEAFF. In DNA form, the CDR3 reads TGTGCCAGCAGCTGGACGGTGAACACTGAAGCTTTCTTT.

This rearrangement joins TRBV19 to TRBJ2-2, with D perhaps TRBD1 (5 bases). Germline CDR1 reads LNHDA; CDR2 reads SQIVND (reference sequence). V was cut by 8 bases and J by 7 bases, with 17 bases left in between. The CDR3 is 14 amino acids. The CDR3 sequence is CASSTGRVVGELFF. The CDR3 DNA follows: TGTGCCAGTTCTACGGGCAGGGTTGTCGGGGAGCTGTTTTTT.

The chain carries TRBV4-3 and TRBJ2-4; 11 positions agree with TRBD1. CDR3 length: 15 residues. V was clipped by 3 bases and J by 6 bases; unmatched bases: 4. Germline V gives CDR1 LGHNA, CDR2 YSLEER. The CDR3 is CASSHLGQGVNIQYF. CDR3 bases: TGCGCCAGCAGCCATCTGGGACAGGGGGTAAACATTCAGTACTTC.

V and J are TRBV6-1 and TRBJ2-3; the match to TRBD1 covers 8 bases. The CDR3 is 15 residues long. The V and J ends lost 4 bases and 5 bases, in that order; junction bases with no gene match: 8. CDR1 is MNHNS and CDR2 is SASEGT in the germline V gene. This chain's CDR3 is CASSAGQGVRDTQYF. CDR3 in DNA: TGTGCCAGCAGTGCCGGACAGGGAGTAAGAGATACGCAGTATTTT.